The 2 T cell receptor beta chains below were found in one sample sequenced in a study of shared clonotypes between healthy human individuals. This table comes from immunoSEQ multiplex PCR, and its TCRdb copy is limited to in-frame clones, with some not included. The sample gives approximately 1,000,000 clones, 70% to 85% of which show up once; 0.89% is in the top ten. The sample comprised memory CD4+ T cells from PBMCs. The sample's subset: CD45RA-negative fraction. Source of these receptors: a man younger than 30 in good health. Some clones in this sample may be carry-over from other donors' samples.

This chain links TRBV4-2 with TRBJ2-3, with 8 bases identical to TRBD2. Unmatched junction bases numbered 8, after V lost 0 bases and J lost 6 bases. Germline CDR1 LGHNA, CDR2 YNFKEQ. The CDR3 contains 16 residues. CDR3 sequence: CASSQDRVGGRDTQYF. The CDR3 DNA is TGTGCCAGCAGCCAAGATAGGGTCGGCGGGAGGGATACGCAGTATTTT.

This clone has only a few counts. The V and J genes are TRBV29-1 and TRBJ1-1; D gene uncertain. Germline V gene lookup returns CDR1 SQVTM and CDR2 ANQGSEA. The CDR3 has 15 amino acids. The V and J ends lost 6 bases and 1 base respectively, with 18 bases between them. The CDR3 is CSVHVSVRGNTEAFF. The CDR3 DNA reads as TGCAGCGTCCATGTATCTGTCCGCGGGAACACTGAAGCTTTCTTT.